This passage covers 27 T cell receptor beta chains from one sample sequenced in a study of long-term antiretroviral therapy in people with HIV. Version v3.0 of the immunoSEQ assay was performed at survey level. Here immunoSEQ multiplex PCR was the method, and the copy in TCRdb shows in-frame clones only, minus some. The repertoire holds approximately 32,000 clones, with 65% to 90% as singletons. The material was unsorted PBMCs, obtained 0.3 years after starting antiretroviral therapy. The receptors were sampled from a man aged 18 to 35 with HIV.

The chain employs TRBV29-1 and TRBJ2-2; D is undetermined. Germline V gene data show CDR1 as SQVTM and CDR2 as ANQGSEA. V was cut by 0 bases and J by 6 bases, with 11 bases left in between. This CDR3 has 14 amino acids. CDR3 loop: CSVEDRRAPGELFF. CDR3 DNA sequence: TGCAGCGTTGAAGACCGCCGGGCCCCCGGGGAGCTGTTTTTT.

This chain connects TRBV5-5 to TRBJ2-1; D remains unclear. The ends were cut back, 1 base at V and 4 bases at J, with 12 bases in the middle. The CDR3 covers 15 residues. Germline-derived CDR1 and CDR2 are SGHKS and YYEKEE (reference sequence). The CDR3 reads CASSLKTDFYNEQFF. DNA of the CDR3: TGTGCCAGCAGCTTGAAGACCGACTTTTACAATGAGCAGTTCTTC.

V gene TRBV30 combines with J gene TRBJ2-2; 8 bases are shared with TRBD1. This CDR3 contains 14 residues. Germline V gene lookup returns CDR1 GTSNPN and CDR2 SVGIG (reference sequence). The CDR3 region has the DNA TGTGCGGGACATGGGACAGGGAACACCGGGGAGCTGTTTTTT. The encoded protein is CAGHGTGNTGELFF.

The V call is TRBV19, the J call TRBJ2-2, with TRBD1 identical over 7 bases. CDR1 is LNHDA and CDR2 is SQIVND in the germline V gene (reference sequence). The CDR3 totals 15 residues. V trimming: 3 bases; J trimming: 1 base; junction bases outside the gene matches: 2. The CDR3 bases are TGTGCCAGTAGTATGAGACAGGGGAACACCGGGGAGCTGTTTTTT. This encodes CASSMRQGNTGELFF. Combining the CDR3 with reference TRBV19 and TRBJ2-2 gives the whole variable domain DGGITQSPKYLFRKEGQNVTLSCEQNLNHDAMYWYRQDPGQGLRLIYYSQIVNDFQKGDIAEGYSVSREKKESFPLTVTSAQKNPTAFYLCASSMRQGNTGELFFGEGSRLTVL.

This clone was seen more than once but under ten times. Different DNA sequences within this sample yield the same CDR3. This chain uses TRBV7-9 with TRBJ2-1; D is unresolved. The germline V gene has CDR1 SEHNR and CDR2 FQNEAQ (reference sequence). V lost 2 bases and J lost 8, with 4 bases in between. This CDR3 has 11 amino acids. The CDR3 spells CASSLRYEQFF. CDR3 nucleotides: TGTGCCAGCAGCTTACGCTATGAGCAGTTCTTC.

This clone was seen a single time. The chain employs TRBV19 and TRBJ2-5; D is perhaps TRBD1 or TRBD2 (5 bases each). Germline CDR1 reads LNHDA; CDR2 reads SQIVND (reference sequence). The V end was cut by 3 bases, the J end by 1 base, with 15 bases between. The CDR3 spans 16 residues. CDR3 bases: TGTGCCAGTAGTATTAGGGGACGGGTCCCCCAAGAGACCCAGTACTTC. Its protein product is CASSIRGRVPQETQYF.

This clone was seen once. V is TRBV7-3 and J is TRBJ1-2; a weak D match, TRBD1 (6 bases). Germline CDR1 is SGHTA and CDR2 is FQGTGA. CDR3 length equals 15 residues. V lost 2 bases, J lost 7 bases, and 17 bases lay in between. In nucleotides, the CDR3 is TGTGCCAGCAGCTTATGGTCAGGGGATAGCTCTGGCTACACCTTC. Its translation: CASSLWSGDSSGYTF.

V is TRBV2 and J is TRBJ2-1; D ambiguous. CDR3 length equals 16 residues. V lost 4 bases and J 0 bases, leaving 13 bases between the germline ends. The germline V gene encodes CDR1 SNHLY and CDR2 FYNNEI. CDR3 in amino acids: CASSGTVLGSYNEQFF. The CDR3 DNA reads as TGTGCCAGCAGTGGTACAGTATTGGGCTCCTACAATGAGCAGTTCTTC. Full variable domain (rest looked up from reference TRBV2 and TRBJ2-1): EPEVTQTPSHQVTQMGQEVILRCVPISNHLYFYWYRQILGQKVEFLVSFYNNEISEKSEIFDDQFSVERPDGSNFTLKIRSTKLEDSAMYFCASSGTVLGSYNEQFFGPGTRLTVL.

V gene TRBV27 combines with J gene TRBJ1-2, with D unclear. V lost 2 bases and J 2 bases, leaving 6 bases between the germline ends. From germline, CDR1 is MNHEY and CDR2 SMNVEV (reference sequence). The length of the CDR3 is 13 residues. The CDR3 region is CASSLNLNYGYTF. The CDR3 DNA reads TGTGCCAGCAGTTTAAATCTCAACTATGGCTACACCTTC.

The V and J genes are TRBV4-2 and TRBJ2-7, with D possibly called TRBD1 or TRBD2 (5 bases each). Germline CDR1 LGHNA, CDR2 YNFKEQ. The CDR3 covers 13 residues. The V gene lost 3 bases and the J gene lost 4 bases, with 10 bases spanning the gap. In DNA, the CDR3 is TGTGCCAGCAGCCATGGGGGAGAGTACGAGCAGTACTTC. Amino acids: CASSHGGEYEQYF.

The J gene is TRBJ1-2, the V gene TRBV7-2; TRBD1 is a possible D gene (5 bases). The CDR3 has 15 residues. The V gene lost 4 bases and the J gene lost 7 bases, with 19 bases spanning the gap. Germline lookup yields CDR1 SGHTA and CDR2 FQGNSA. DNA for the CDR3: TGTGCCAGCAGCTCGGATCAGGGATATGGGGGTGGCTACACCTTC. This encodes CASSSDQGYGGGYTF.

The CDR3 protein is CASSLGLYNEQFF. DNA of the CDR3: TGTGCCAGCAGTTTGGGACTTTACAATGAGCAGTTCTTC. The chain combines TRBV27 with TRBJ2-1; D is perhaps TRBD2 (6 bases). This CDR3 has 13 amino acids. The germline V gene encodes CDR1 MNHEY and CDR2 SMNVEV (reference sequence). With 3 bases removed from V and 4 bases from J, the gap between germline ends came to 7 bases.

Remarks on this clone: This likely stems from a read error, as it lies one base from a far larger clone. The J gene is TRBJ1-1, the V gene TRBV30; D is perhaps TRBD1 (5 bases). Trimming cost V 7 bases and J 5 bases, with 14 bases left between them. The length of the CDR3 is 12 residues. Germline V gene lookup returns CDR1 GTSNPN and CDR2 SVGIG (reference sequence). CDR3 amino acids: CAYGAGFTEAFF. The CDR3 nucleotides are TGTGCCTACGGGGCTGGGTTTACTGAAGCTTTCTTT.

The chain couples TRBV2 to TRBJ2-7; 7 nucleotides match TRBD2. The germline V gene encodes CDR1 SNHLY and CDR2 FYNNEI. V dropped 8 bases and J dropped 0; count of bases not matched to a gene: 7. CDR3 length: 14 residues. The CDR3 here is CASSGGRGSYEQYF. DNA of the CDR3: TGTGCCAGCTCTGGCGGGAGAGGCTCCTACGAGCAGTACTTC.

The chain has TRBV5-4 and TRBJ2-1, with TRBD1 matching 7 bases. J lost 10 bases, V lost 4 bases, and 14 bases had no gene match. The germline V gene has CDR1 SGHNT and CDR2 YYREEE (reference sequence). This CDR3 comprises 15 residues. CDR3 sequence reads: CASSGPDQGEREQFF. CDR3 bases: TGTGCCAGCAGCGGCCCCGATCAGGGGGAGAGAGAGCAGTTCTTC. The full variable domain, in which reference TRBV5-4 and TRBJ2-1 provide the parts outside the CDR3, is ETGVTQSPTHLIKTRGQQVTLRCSSQSGHNTVSWYQQALGQGPQFIFQYYREEENGRGNFPPRFSGLQFPNYSSELNVNALELDDSALYLCASSGPDQGEREQFFGPGTRLTVL.

The chain links TRBV11-2 to TRBJ1-5, with TRBD1 as a possible D gene (5 bases). This CDR3 has 15 residues. V dropped 1 base and J dropped 10 bases, with 17 bases sitting between them. Germline V gene sequence: CDR1 SGHAT, CDR2 FQNNGV. The CDR3 is CASSLGGPIPGPQHF. CDR3 bases: TGTGCCAGCAGCTTAGGGGGACCGATTCCGGGACCCCAGCATTTT.

V usage is TRBV2 and J usage is TRBJ2-3; D is perhaps TRBD2 (5 bases). V shed 6 bases and J shed 5 bases, with 9 bases lying between them. Germline CDR1 and CDR2: SNHLY and FYNNEI. The CDR3 loop spans 12 amino acids. The CDR3 sequence: CASRTGGDTQYF. The CDR3 nucleotides read TGTGCCAGCAGAACCGGAGGAGATACGCAGTATTTT.

The chain employs TRBV29-1 and TRBJ2-7, with TRBD2 matching over 11 bases. The CDR3 contains 16 residues. Trimming removed 4 bases from V and 2 bases from J; junction bases left unmatched: 10. CDR1 and CDR2 (germline): SQVTM, ANQGSEA. The DNA of the CDR3 is TGCAGCGTTGGCAAAAGAACTAGCGGGAGAGCCTACGAGCAGTACTTC. This gives the protein CSVGKRTSGRAYEQYF.

This clone was counted a few times. The chain joins TRBV27 to TRBJ2-1; no definite D call. V lost 2 bases and J 6 bases, leaving 8 bases between the germline ends. The germline V gene encodes CDR1 MNHEY and CDR2 SMNVEV (reference sequence). The CDR3 spans 13 residues. The CDR3 here is CASSLSVSNEQFF. The CDR3 DNA is TGTGCCAGCAGTTTAAGTGTATCCAATGAGCAGTTCTTC.

This clone was recorded a few times. This sequence joins TRBV5-1 and TRBJ1-5; D ambiguous. This CDR3 has 13 residues. The ends were cut back, 2 bases at V and 6 bases at J, with 9 bases in the middle. The germline V gene has CDR1 SGHRS and CDR2 YFSETQ. Here the CDR3 reads CASSLRVGQPQHF. CDR3 DNA: TGCGCCAGCAGCTTAAGGGTCGGTCAGCCCCAGCATTTT.

V gene TRBV7-2 combines with J gene TRBJ2-5; D remains unclear. In germline, CDR1 is SGHTA, CDR2 FQGNSA. Deletions cut 2 bases from V and 5 bases from J, with 18 bases between. CDR3 length: 16 amino acids. The CDR3 nucleotides read TGTGCCAGCAGCTTAACTGCACTGGTAATTGGGGAGACCCAGTACTTC. This translates into CASSLTALVIGETQYF.

In this sample, this clone turned up a few times. The chain combines TRBV5-1 with TRBJ2-7, with TRBD1 matching over 9 bases. The CDR3 is made up of 15 amino acids. Germline V gene sequence: CDR1 SGHRS, CDR2 YFSETQ. After removal of 0 bases from V and 3 bases from J, the junction contained 4 bases not matched to a gene. CDR3 in DNA: TGCGCCAGCAGCTTGGAGGGACAGGGACTCTACGAGCAGTACTTC. It is translated as CASSLEGQGLYEQYF.

This chain connects TRBV28 to TRBJ1-5; perhaps TRBD1 as D (5 bases). The V end was cut by 2 bases, the J end by 2 bases, with 7 bases between. Germline values: CDR1 MDHEN, CDR2 SYDVKM. This CDR3 has 14 amino acids. Here the CDR3 DNA reads TGTGCCAGCAGTTTAGCCAGGGGCAATCAGCCCCAGCATTTT. This translates into CASSLARGNQPQHF.

This clone has more than one count but fewer than ten. This chain connects TRBV30 to TRBJ1-2; D unclear. Germline values: CDR1 GTSNPN, CDR2 SVGIG (reference sequence). The CDR3 runs to 13 residues. V was cut by 0 bases and J by 2 bases, with 7 bases left in between. The chain's CDR3 is CAWSVEVNYGYTF. CDR3 DNA: TGTGCCTGGAGTGTAGAAGTAAACTATGGCTACACCTTC. The variable domain in full, with the rest retrieved from reference TRBV30 and TRBJ1-2, is SQTIHQWPATLVQPVGSPLSLECTVEGTSNPNLYWYRQAAGRGLQLLFYSVGIGQISSEVPQNLSASRPQDRQFILSSKKLLLSDSGFYLCAWSVEVNYGYTFGSGTRLTVV.

The chain joins TRBV6-6 to TRBJ2-7, with TRBD1 identical over 7 bases. Germline CDR1 is MNHNY and CDR2 is SVGAGI (reference sequence). The V and J ends lost 4 bases and 1 base, in that order; junction bases with no gene match: 4. The CDR3 totals 14 residues. The CDR3 DNA reads as TGTGCCAGCAGTTCCTCCAGGGGGTCCTACGAGCAGTACTTC. It codes for CASSSSRGSYEQYF.

Only one count was recorded for this clone. The chain uses TRBV28 and TRBJ1-1, with no clear D. V lost 2 bases, J lost 5 bases, and 9 bases lay in between. The length of the CDR3 is 13 residues. CDR1 and CDR2 (germline): MDHEN, SYDVKM. CDR3 loop: CASSLGQRTEAFF. DNA of the CDR3: TGTGCCAGCAGTTTAGGCCAGAGGACTGAAGCTTTCTTT. Full variable domain (missing parts from reference TRBV28 and TRBJ1-1): DVKVTQSSRYLVKRTGEKVFLECVQDMDHENMFWYRQDPGLGLRLIYFSYDVKMKEKGDIPEGYSVSREKKERFSLILESASTNQTSMYLCASSLGQRTEAFFGQGTRLTVV.

The chain couples TRBV27 to TRBJ2-7; D ambiguous. Germline assignment: CDR1 MNHEY and CDR2 SMNVEV (reference sequence). The CDR3 has 11 residues. V lost 4 bases to trimming and J lost 3 bases, with 4 bases between them. CDR3 coding DNA: TGTGCCAGCAGTTGGAACTACGAGCAGTACTTC. This gives the protein CASSWNYEQYF.